The sequence of this T cell receptor beta chain was determined in a study of Tregs in tolerant kidney transplant recipients. Study-wide points: Biological reproducibility was not directly addressed, but technical replication error appeared minimal. Findings come from small patient numbers and require larger validation.

Method: immunoSEQ multiplex PCR; TCRdb's copy keeps in-frame clones and lacks some. The repertoire includes under 85,000 clones, 85% to 90% of them detected once, and about 0.37% sits in the top ten. The CDR3 has 16 amino acids. V lost 1 base and J lost 4, with 16 bases in between. The germline V gene encodes CDR1 LNHDA and CDR2 SQIVND (reference sequence). A word on this clone: Its antigen is not identified.

The V and J genes are TRBV19 and TRBJ1-2, with no clear D. The TCR originated in a human donor who received a combined kidney and bone marrow transplant. This material consisted of CD4+ T cells from blood, taken before the transplant. DNA for the CDR3: TGTGCCAGTAGTATAGTCCCGCCGGGAGGTACCTATGGCTACACCTTC. It specifies CASSIVPPGGTYGYTF.